The clone carrying this T cell receptor (beta chain) was counted ten times or more. Its antigen is currently unknown. This CDR3 spans 15 amino acids. Germline CDR1 and CDR2: MNHEY and SVGAGI. V dropped 6 bases and J dropped 3; count of bases not matched to a gene: 5. This record comes from a study of T-cell memory formation after mild COVID-19. Across the study: For the most part, TCR clusters were specific to one donor.

TCRdb reprocessed the 5' RACE reads via MiXCR and lists one record per CDR3 protein. The sample consists of 300,000 to 400,000 distinct CDR3 sequences, 10% to 15% of them appearing once. Study findings and constraints: Some clones that responded turned up in pre-infection memory, which suggests that cross-reactive memory joined in.

The origin of this receptor is a young man who had mild COVID-19 (a few samples of this study predate the infection). Cell type and time point are not known. This chain joins TRBV6-5 and TRBJ1-6; 7 bases map to TRBD1. The specimen was PBMCs or a T cell subset sorted from them (not recorded which). The CDR3 loop is CASSYDRVYNSPLHF. CDR3 nucleotide sequence: TGTGCCAGCAGCTACGACAGGGTCTATAATTCACCCCTCCACTTT.